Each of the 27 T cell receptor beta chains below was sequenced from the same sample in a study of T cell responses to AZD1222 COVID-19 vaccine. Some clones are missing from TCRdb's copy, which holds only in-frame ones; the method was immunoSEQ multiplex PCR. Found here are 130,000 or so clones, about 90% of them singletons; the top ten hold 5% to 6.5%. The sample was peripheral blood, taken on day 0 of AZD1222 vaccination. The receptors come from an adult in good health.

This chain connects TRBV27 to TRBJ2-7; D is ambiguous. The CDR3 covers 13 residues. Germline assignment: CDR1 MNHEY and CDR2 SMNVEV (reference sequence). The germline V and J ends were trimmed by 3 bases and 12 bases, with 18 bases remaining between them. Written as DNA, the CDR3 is TGTGCCAGCAGTTTTCGGCTAGGCTACGAGTCGTACTTC. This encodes CASSFRLGYESYF.

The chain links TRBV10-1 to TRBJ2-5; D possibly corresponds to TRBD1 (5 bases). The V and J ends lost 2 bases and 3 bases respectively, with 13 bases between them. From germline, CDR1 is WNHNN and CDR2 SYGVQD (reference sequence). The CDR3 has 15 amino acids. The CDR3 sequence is CASSEAHAGKETQYF. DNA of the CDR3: TGCGCCAGCAGTGAGGCCCACGCAGGGAAAGAGACCCAGTACTTC.

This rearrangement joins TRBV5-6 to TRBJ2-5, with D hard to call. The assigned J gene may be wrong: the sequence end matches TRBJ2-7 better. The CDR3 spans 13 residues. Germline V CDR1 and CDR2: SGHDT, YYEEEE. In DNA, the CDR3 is TGTGCCAGCAGCTTAGCAGGTTCCTACGAGCAGTACTTC. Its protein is CASSLAGSYEQYF.

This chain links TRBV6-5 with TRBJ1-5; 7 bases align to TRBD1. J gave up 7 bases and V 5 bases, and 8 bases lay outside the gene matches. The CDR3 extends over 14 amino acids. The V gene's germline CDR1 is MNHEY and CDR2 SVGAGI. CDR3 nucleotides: TGTGCCAGCAGTAGAAGGGGGCAGGGACAGCCCCAGCATTTT. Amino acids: CASSRRGQGQPQHF.

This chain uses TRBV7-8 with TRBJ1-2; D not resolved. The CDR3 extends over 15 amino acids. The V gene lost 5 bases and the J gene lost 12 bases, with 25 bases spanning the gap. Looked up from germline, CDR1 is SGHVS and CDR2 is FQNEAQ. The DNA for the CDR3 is TGTGCCAGCAGCCAAAGGGAGTTAGGTCAGGCCACTAACACCTTC. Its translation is CASSQRELGQATNTF.

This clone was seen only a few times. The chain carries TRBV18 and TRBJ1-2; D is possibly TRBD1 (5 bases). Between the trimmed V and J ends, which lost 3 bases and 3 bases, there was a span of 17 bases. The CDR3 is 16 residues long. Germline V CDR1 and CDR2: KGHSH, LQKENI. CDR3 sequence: CASSPNTGGVDYGYTF. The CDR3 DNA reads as TGTGCCAGCTCACCGAACACCGGGGGTGTCGACTATGGCTACACCTTC.

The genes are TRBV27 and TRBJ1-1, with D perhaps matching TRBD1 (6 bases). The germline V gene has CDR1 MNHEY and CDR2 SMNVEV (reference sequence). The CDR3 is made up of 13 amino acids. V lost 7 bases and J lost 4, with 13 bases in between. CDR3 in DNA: TGTGCCAGCATGAGGGTAGGGGGCACTGAAGCTTTCTTT. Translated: CASMRVGGTEAFF.

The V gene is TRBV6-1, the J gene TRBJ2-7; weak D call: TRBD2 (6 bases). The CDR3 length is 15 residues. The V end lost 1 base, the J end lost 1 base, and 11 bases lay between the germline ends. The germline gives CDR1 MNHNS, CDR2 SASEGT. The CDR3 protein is CASSEVDGGSYEQYF. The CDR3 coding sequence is TGTGCCAGCAGTGAAGTTGACGGGGGTTCCTACGAGCAGTACTTC.

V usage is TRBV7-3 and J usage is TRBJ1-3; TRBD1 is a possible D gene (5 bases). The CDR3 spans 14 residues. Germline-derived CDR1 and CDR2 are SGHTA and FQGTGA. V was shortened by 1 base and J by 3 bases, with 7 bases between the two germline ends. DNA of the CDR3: TGTGCCAGCAGCTTAAGCAGGGATGGAAACACCATATATTTT. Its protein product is CASSLSRDGNTIYF.

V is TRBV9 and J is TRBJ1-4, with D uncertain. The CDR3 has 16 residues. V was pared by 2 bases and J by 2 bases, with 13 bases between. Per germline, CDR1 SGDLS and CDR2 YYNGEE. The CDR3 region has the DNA TGTGCCAGCAGCGTGTCACCCCGGGTCACTAATGAAAAACTGTTTTTT. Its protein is CASSVSPRVTNEKLFF.

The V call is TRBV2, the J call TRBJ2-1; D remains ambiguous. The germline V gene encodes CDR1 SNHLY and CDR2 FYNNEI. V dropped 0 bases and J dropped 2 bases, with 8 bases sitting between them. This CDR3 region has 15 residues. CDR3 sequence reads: CASSEARSPYNEQFF. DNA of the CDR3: TGTGCCAGCAGTGAAGCTCGGAGCCCCTACAATGAGCAGTTCTTC.

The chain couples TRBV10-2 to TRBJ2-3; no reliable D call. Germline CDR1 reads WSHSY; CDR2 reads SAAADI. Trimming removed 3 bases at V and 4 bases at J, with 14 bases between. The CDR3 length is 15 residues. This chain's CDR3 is CASSDAFPRADTQYF. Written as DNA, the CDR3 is TGCGCCAGCAGTGATGCCTTCCCTAGGGCAGATACGCAGTATTTT.

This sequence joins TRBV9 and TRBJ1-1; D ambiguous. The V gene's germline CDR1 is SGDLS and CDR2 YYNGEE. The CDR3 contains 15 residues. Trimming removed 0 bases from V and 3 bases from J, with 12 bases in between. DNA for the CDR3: TGTGCCAGCAGCGTAGGAGGCGGAGTAGACACTGAAGCTTTCTTT. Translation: CASSVGGGVDTEAFF.

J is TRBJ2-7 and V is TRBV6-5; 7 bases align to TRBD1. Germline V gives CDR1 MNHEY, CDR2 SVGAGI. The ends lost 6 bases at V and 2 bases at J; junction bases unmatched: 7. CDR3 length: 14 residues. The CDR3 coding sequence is TGTGCCAGCAGGATGACAGGGAATCCCTACGAGCAGTACTTC. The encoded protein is CASRMTGNPYEQYF.

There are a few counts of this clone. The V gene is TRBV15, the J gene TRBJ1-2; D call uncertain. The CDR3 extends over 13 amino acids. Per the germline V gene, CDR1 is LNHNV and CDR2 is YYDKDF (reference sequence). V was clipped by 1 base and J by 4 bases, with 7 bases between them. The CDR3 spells CATSRGQPYGYTF. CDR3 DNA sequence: TGTGCCACCAGCAGAGGACAACCCTATGGCTACACCTTC.

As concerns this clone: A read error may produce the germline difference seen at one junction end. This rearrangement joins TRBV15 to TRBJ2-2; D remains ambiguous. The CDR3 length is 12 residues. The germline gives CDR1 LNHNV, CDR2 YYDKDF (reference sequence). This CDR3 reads CATSRDTGELFF. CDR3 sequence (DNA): TGTGCCACCAGCCGAGACACCGGGGAGCTGTTTTTT. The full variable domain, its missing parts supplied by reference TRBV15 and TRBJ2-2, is DAMVIQNPRYQVTQFGKPVTLSCSQTLNHNVMYWYQQKSSQAPKLLFHYYDKDFNNEADTPDNFQSRRPNTSFCFLDIRSPGLGDTAMYLCATSRDTGELFFGEGSRLTVL.

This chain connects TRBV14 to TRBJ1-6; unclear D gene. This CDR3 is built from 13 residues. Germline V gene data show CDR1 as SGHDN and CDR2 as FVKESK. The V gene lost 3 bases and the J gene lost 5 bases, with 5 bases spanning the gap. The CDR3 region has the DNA TGTGCCAGCAGCCACGGCGATAATTCACCCCTCCACTTT. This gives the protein CASSHGDNSPLHF.

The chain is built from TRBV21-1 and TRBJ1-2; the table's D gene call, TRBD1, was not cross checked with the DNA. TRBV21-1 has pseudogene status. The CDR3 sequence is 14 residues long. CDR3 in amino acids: CASSRPQGPGGYTF. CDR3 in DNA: TGTGCCAGCAGCAGACCACAGGGCCCGGGGGGCTACACCTTC.

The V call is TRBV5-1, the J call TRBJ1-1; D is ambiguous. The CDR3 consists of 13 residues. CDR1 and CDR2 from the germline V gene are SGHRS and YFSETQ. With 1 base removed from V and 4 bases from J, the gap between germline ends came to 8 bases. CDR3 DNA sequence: TGCGCCAGCAGCTTGCTAAGTGGCACTGAAGCTTTCTTT. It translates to CASSLLSGTEAFF.

The CDR3 nucleotides read TGTGCCAGCAGCTACCGACAGGAGAGGTACGAGCAGTACTTC. It codes for CASSYRQERYEQYF. The V call is TRBV3-1 (or the pseudogene TRBV3-2), the J call TRBJ2-7, with a weak D call TRBD1 (6 bases). The germline gives CDR1 LGHDT, CDR2 YNNKEL (reference sequence). V lost 5 bases and J 4 bases, leaving 15 bases between the germline ends. The CDR3 extends over 14 amino acids.

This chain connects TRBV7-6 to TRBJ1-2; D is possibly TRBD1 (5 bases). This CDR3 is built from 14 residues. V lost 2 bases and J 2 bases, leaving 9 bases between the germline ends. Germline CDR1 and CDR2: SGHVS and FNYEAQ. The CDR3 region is CASSLQGRNYGYTF. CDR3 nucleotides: TGTGCCAGCAGCTTACAGGGAAGGAACTATGGCTACACCTTC.

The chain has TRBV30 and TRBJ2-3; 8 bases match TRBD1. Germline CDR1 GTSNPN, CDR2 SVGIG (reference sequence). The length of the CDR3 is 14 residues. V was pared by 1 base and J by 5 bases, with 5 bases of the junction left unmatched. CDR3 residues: CAWSAGTGGDTQYF. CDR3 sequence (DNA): TGTGCCTGGAGTGCCGGGACAGGCGGAGATACGCAGTATTTT.

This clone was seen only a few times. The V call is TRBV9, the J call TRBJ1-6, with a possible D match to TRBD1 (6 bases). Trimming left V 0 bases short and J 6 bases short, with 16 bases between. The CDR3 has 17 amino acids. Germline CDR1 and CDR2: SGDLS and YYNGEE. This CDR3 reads CASSVATGGGFNSPLHF. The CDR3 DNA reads TGTGCCAGCAGCGTAGCTACAGGAGGGGGTTTTAATTCACCCCTCCACTTT.

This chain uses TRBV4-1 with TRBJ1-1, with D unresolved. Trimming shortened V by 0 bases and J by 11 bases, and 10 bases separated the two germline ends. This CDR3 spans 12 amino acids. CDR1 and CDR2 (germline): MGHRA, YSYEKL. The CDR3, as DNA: TGCGCCAGCAGCCAAGATCTTCGGTCGGCTTTCTTT. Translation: CASSQDLRSAFF.

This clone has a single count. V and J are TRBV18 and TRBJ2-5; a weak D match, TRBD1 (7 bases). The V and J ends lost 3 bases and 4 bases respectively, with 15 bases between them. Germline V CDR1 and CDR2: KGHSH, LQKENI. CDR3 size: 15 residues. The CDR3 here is CASSPSGGIGETQYF. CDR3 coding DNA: TGTGCCAGCTCACCTTCAGGGGGGATCGGAGAGACCCAGTACTTC.

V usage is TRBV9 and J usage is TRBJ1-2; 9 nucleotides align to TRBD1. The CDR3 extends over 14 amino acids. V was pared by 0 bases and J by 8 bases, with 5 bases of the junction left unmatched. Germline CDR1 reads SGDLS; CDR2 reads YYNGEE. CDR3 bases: TGTGCCAGCAGCGTAGGGACAGGGGCTGGGGGCTACACCTTC. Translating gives CASSVGTGAGGYTF.

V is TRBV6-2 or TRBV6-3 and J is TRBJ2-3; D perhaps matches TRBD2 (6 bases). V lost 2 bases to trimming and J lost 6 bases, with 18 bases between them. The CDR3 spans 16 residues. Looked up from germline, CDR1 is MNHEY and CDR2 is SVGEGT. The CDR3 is CASSYPAGRPADTQYF. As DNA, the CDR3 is TGTGCCAGCAGTTACCCTGCGGGGCGTCCGGCGGATACGCAGTATTTT.